This TCR beta chain was documented in a study of T-cell memory formation after mild COVID-19. A remark on this clonotype: What it recognizes is unknown.

TCRdb re-derived calls from the 5' RACE reads in MiXCR, one entry per CDR3 protein. Of 190,000 or so distinct CDR3 sequences detected, about 20% appear once; the ten largest clones hold about 23%. Study-wide findings and caveats: Pre-infection memory held some responding clones, suggesting pre-existing cross-reactive T cells responded.

Germline-derived CDR1 and CDR2 are SGHAT and FQNNGV. The CDR3 consists of 15 residues. Trimming removed 1 base at V and 8 bases at J, with 17 bases between. The receptor's source is an adult woman who had mild COVID-19 (a few samples of this study predate the infection). Cell type and time point are not known. The chain has TRBV11-2 and TRBJ1-2; D is possibly TRBD1 (5 bases). The sequenced sample consisted of PBMCs or a T cell subset sorted from them (not recorded which). CDR3 protein: CASSLGGTAVGGYTF. As DNA, the CDR3 is TGTGCCAGCAGCTTAGGGGGGACGGCTGTTGGGGGCTACACCTTC.